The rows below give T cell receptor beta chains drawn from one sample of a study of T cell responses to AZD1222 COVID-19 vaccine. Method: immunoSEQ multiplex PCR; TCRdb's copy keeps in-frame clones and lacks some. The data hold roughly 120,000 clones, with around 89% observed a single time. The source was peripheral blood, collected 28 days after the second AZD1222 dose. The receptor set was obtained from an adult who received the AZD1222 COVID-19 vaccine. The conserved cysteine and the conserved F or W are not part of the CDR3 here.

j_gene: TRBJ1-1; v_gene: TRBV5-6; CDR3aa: ASGRDSQSNGEAF
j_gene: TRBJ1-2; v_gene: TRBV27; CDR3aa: ASRPPQVYYGYT
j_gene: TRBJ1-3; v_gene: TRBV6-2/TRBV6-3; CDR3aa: ASSPHVLSGNTIY
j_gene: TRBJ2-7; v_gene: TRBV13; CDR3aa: ASSFSRRRSSYEQY
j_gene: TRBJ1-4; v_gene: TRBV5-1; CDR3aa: ASSSRGEEKLF
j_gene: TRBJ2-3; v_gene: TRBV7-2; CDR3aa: ASSLIGAGRGDTQY
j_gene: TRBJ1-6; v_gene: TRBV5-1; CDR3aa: ASSLEVDAPPLH
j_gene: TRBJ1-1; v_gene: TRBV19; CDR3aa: ASSPGDRATEAF
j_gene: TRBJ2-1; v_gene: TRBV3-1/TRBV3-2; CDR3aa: ASSRPVPGQGHEQF
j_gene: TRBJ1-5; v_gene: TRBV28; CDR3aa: ASSPDREPNQPQH
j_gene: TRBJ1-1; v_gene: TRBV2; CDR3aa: ASSEGGRLNTEAF
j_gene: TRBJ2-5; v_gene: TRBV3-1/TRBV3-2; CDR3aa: ASSPLGRRYQETQY
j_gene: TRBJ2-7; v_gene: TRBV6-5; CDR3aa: ASSYSRRVHEQY
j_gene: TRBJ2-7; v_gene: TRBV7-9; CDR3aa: ATTGWASGKSYEQY
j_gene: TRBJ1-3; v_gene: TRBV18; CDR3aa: ASSIPFGTGNTIY
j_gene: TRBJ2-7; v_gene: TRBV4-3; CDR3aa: ASSPMAATYEQY